Below, one T cell receptor beta chain is given with its context. What it recognizes is unknown. V gave up 6 bases and J gave up 4 bases; unmatched junction bases: 3. This CDR3 is 13 amino acids long. The germline gives CDR1 MNHNY, CDR2 SVGAGI (reference sequence). This sample is part of a study of OX40 agonist ivuxolimab in advanced cancers. Study overall: Three patients responded partially, comprising one with hepatocellular carcinoma and two with cutaneous melanoma. The study, taken as a whole, reports: Some patients without response likewise showed low normalized clonal expansion.

Libraries were prepared by immunoSEQ multiplex PCR; TCRdb keeps only in-frame clonotypes and omits some of them. In the table there are more than 65,000 clones, 80% to 90% of which are singletons. The input for sequencing was CD4+ or CD8+ T cells sorted from blood, taken in a trial of the OX40 agonist ivuxolimab. V and J are TRBV6-6 and TRBJ1-3; 7 nucleotides align to TRBD1. The TCR comes from an adult with an advanced solid tumor such as melanoma, head and neck, liver or kidney cancer. Here the CDR3 DNA reads TGTGCCAGCAGCGAGACAGGGGGAAACACCATATATTTT. The encoded protein is CASSETGGNTIYF.